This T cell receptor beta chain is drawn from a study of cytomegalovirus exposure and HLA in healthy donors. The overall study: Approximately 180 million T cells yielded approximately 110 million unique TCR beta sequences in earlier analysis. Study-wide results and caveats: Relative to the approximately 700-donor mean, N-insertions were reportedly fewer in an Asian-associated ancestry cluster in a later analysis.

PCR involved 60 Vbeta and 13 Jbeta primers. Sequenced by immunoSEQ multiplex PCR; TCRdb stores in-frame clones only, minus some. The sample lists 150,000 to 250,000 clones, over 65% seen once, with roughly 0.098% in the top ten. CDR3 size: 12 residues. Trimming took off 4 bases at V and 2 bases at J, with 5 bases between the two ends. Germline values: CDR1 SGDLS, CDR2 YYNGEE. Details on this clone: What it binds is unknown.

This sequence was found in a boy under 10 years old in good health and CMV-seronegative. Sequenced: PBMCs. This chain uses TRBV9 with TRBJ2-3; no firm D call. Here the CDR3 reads CASSTNTDTQYF. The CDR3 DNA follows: TGTGCCAGCAGCACAAACACAGATACGCAGTATTTT.